The rows below give T cell receptor beta chains drawn from one sample of a study of blood T cell repertoires in COVID-19. Data came from immunoSEQ multiplex PCR; TCRdb stores just in-frame clones and leaves some out. The table records about 140,000 clones, 79% of them present only once. What was sequenced was peripheral blood. The receptors derive from a man between 60 and 75 years old with acute or convalescent COVID-19. Each CDR3 is given with its conserved first and last residue. D genes are given only for firm matches. Clone size is stated in some rows and not others, as once, few, many or a class when expanded.

clone size: few
J gene: TRBJ2-1
D gene: TRBD1
V gene: TRBV2
CDR3 protein: CASKRDRGGGNEQFF
CDR3 DNA: TGTGCCAGCAAACGAGACAGGGGGGGAGGCAATGAGCAGTTCTTC

clone size: .
J gene: TRBJ1-4
D gene: .
V gene: TRBV4-3
CDR3 protein: CASSQVQGVGEKLFF
CDR3 DNA: TGCGCCAGCAGCCAAGTACAGGGAGTTGGCGAAAAACTGTTTTTT

clone size: .
J gene: TRBJ1-2
D gene: .
V gene: TRBV28
CDR3 protein: CASQGNYGYTF
CDR3 DNA: TGTGCCTCACAGGGAAACTATGGCTACACCTTC

clone size: .
J gene: TRBJ2-1
D gene: .
V gene: TRBV3-1/TRBV3-2
CDR3 protein: CASSQDHGSSSEQFF
CDR3 DNA: TGTGCCAGCAGCCAAGATCATGGCTCCTCAAGTGAGCAGTTCTTC

clone size: .
J gene: TRBJ2-3
D gene: .
V gene: TRBV6-2/TRBV6-3
CDR3 protein: CASSKVFTMDTQYF
CDR3 DNA: TGTGCCAGCAGCAAGGTCTTTACTATGGATACGCAGTATTTT

clone size: once
J gene: TRBJ1-2
D gene: TRBD1
V gene: TRBV28
CDR3 protein: CASSIGGGYGYTF
CDR3 DNA: TGTGCCAGCAGCATAGGGGGCGGGTATGGCTACACCTTC

clone size: .
J gene: TRBJ1-5
D gene: TRBD1
V gene: TRBV9
CDR3 protein: CASSAETGPGEPQHF
CDR3 DNA: TGTGCCAGCAGCGCAGAGACAGGGCCCGGGGAGCCCCAGCATTTT

clone size: .
J gene: TRBJ1-6
D gene: .
V gene: TRBV27
CDR3 protein: CASSFFSYNSPLHF
CDR3 DNA: TGTGCCAGCAGTTTCTTCTCCTATAATTCACCCCTCCACTTT

clone size: .
J gene: TRBJ1-5
D gene: .
V gene: TRBV2
CDR3 protein: CASSEIGNQPQHF
CDR3 DNA: TGTGCCAGCAGCGAGATCGGGAATCAGCCCCAGCATTTT

clone size: .
J gene: TRBJ1-4
D gene: .
V gene: TRBV2
CDR3 protein: CASSEGVRNEKLFF
CDR3 DNA: TGTGCCAGCAGTGAAGGAGTGAGAAATGAAAAACTGTTTTTT

clone size: .
J gene: TRBJ1-5
D gene: .
V gene: TRBV3-1/TRBV3-2
CDR3 protein: CASSQDVGNQPQHF
CDR3 DNA: TGTGCCAGCAGCCAAGACGTCGGCAATCAGCCCCAGCATTTT

clone size: .
J gene: TRBJ1-4
D gene: TRBD1
V gene: TRBV7-9
CDR3 protein: CASSLAGGNEKLFF
CDR3 DNA: TGTGCCAGCAGCTTGGCAGGGGGGAATGAAAAACTGTTTTTT

clone size: few
J gene: TRBJ2-1
D gene: TRBD2
V gene: TRBV7-2
CDR3 protein: CASSSRLAGLGQFF
CDR3 DNA: TGTGCCAGCAGCTCTAGACTAGCGGGGCTCGGGCAGTTCTTC

clone size: .
J gene: TRBJ2-7
D gene: TRBD2
V gene: TRBV7-9
CDR3 protein: CASSPGLAGVEQYF
CDR3 DNA: TGTGCCAGCAGCCCTGGACTAGCGGGAGTCGAGCAGTACTTC

clone size: once
J gene: TRBJ2-1
D gene: .
V gene: TRBV5-8
CDR3 protein: CASSLARSINYNEQFF
CDR3 DNA: TGTGCCAGCAGCTTAGCGAGAAGCATAAACTACAATGAGCAGTTCTTC

clone size: few
J gene: TRBJ2-5
D gene: .
V gene: TRBV11-3
CDR3 protein: CASSLDRQETQYF
CDR3 DNA: TGTGCCAGCAGCTTAGACCGGCAAGAGACCCAGTACTTC

clone size: few
J gene: TRBJ2-2
D gene: .
V gene: TRBV4-1
CDR3 protein: CASSPFPRGGGELFF
CDR3 DNA: TGCGCCAGCAGCCCATTCCCGAGGGGAGGCGGGGAGCTGTTTTTT

clone size: .
J gene: TRBJ2-3
D gene: TRBD2
V gene: TRBV25-1
CDR3 protein: CASRGTSGRSTDTQYF
CDR3 DNA: TGTGCCAGCAGGGGGACTAGCGGGCGTAGCACAGATACGCAGTATTTT

clone size: .
J gene: TRBJ1-5
D gene: .
V gene: TRBV28
CDR3 protein: CASRVTGYQPQHF
CDR3 DNA: TGTGCCAGCAGGGTCACAGGCTATCAGCCCCAGCATTTT

clone size: .
J gene: TRBJ1-6
D gene: TRBD1
V gene: TRBV19
CDR3 protein: CASTTGQTYNSPLHF
CDR3 DNA: TGTGCCAGTACTACGGGACAGACCTATAATTCACCCCTCCACTTT

clone size: few
J gene: TRBJ2-2
D gene: TRBD2
V gene: TRBV5-1
CDR3 protein: CASSLTASGSTGELFF
CDR3 DNA: TGCGCCAGCAGCTTGACAGCTAGCGGGAGTACCGGGGAGCTGTTTTTT

clone size: few
J gene: TRBJ1-1
D gene: .
V gene: TRBV7-8
CDR3 protein: CASSDGGIGNTEAFF
CDR3 DNA: TGTGCCAGCAGCGACGGGGGAATCGGGAACACTGAAGCTTTCTTT

clone size: .
J gene: TRBJ2-7
D gene: TRBD1
V gene: TRBV6-5
CDR3 protein: CASSPGTGVEQYF
CDR3 DNA: TGTGCCAGCAGCCCCGGGACAGGGGTCGAGCAGTACTTC

clone size: .
J gene: TRBJ2-7
D gene: .
V gene: TRBV7-2
CDR3 protein: CASSKTGSDYEQYF
CDR3 DNA: TGTGCCAGCAGCAAGACCGGGAGTGACTACGAGCAGTACTTC

clone size: once
J gene: TRBJ2-7
D gene: TRBD1
V gene: TRBV14
CDR3 protein: CASSVQTGTGGREQYF
CDR3 DNA: TGTGCCAGCAGCGTACAGACCGGGACAGGGGGCCGCGAGCAGTACTTC

clone size: .
J gene: TRBJ2-1
D gene: .
V gene: TRBV19
CDR3 protein: CASNPHGGAGRRDEQFF
CDR3 DNA: TGTGCCAGTAATCCTCACGGGGGAGCAGGAAGACGAGATGAGCAGTTCTTC

clone size: .
J gene: TRBJ2-3
D gene: .
V gene: TRBV27
CDR3 protein: CASSVGTYRTDTQYF
CDR3 DNA: TGTGCCAGCAGTGTGGGGACTTACCGCACAGATACGCAGTATTTT

clone size: .
J gene: TRBJ2-3
D gene: TRBD2
V gene: TRBV3-1/TRBV3-2
CDR3 protein: CASSQDPAGAQGYF
CDR3 DNA: TGTGCCAGCAGCCAAGACCCAGCGGGGGCACAGGGGTATTTT

clone size: once
J gene: TRBJ2-7
D gene: .
V gene: TRBV30
CDR3 protein: CAWSVLDEQYF
CDR3 DNA: TGTGCCTGGAGTGTACTCGACGAGCAGTACTTC

clone size: .
J gene: TRBJ2-3
D gene: .
V gene: TRBV27
CDR3 protein: CASSGGSSTDTQYF
CDR3 DNA: TGTGCCAGCAGTGGTGGGAGCAGTACAGATACGCAGTATTTT

clone size: .
J gene: TRBJ2-7
D gene: .
V gene: TRBV6-5
CDR3 protein: CALSRVDEQYF
CDR3 DNA: TGTGCCCTTAGCCGGGTCGACGAGCAGTACTTC

clone size: .
J gene: TRBJ1-2
D gene: .
V gene: TRBV28
CDR3 protein: CASSLGAGDYGYTF
CDR3 DNA: TGTGCCAGCAGTTTGGGAGCGGGTGACTATGGCTACACCTTC

clone size: .
J gene: TRBJ2-3
D gene: .
V gene: TRBV7-8
CDR3 protein: CASSLNQRDYRPYSSTDTQYF
CDR3 DNA: TGTGCCAGCAGCTTAAATCAGCGAGACTACCGTCCCTACTCTAGCACAGATACGCAGTATTTT

clone size: .
J gene: TRBJ1-6
D gene: TRBD1
V gene: TRBV28
CDR3 protein: CASTPSTGANSPLHF
CDR3 DNA: TGTGCCAGCACCCCGTCGACAGGGGCAAATTCACCCCTCCACTTT

clone size: .
J gene: TRBJ2-7
D gene: .
V gene: TRBV4-2
CDR3 protein: CASSQDGGRLAYEQYF
CDR3 DNA: TGTGCCAGCAGCCAAGATGGAGGGCGATTGGCCTACGAGCAGTACTTC

clone size: .
J gene: TRBJ2-7
D gene: .
V gene: TRBV3-1/TRBV3-2
CDR3 protein: CASSQVWDTNYEQYF
CDR3 DNA: TGTGCCAGCAGCCAAGTATGGGACACTAACTACGAGCAGTACTTC

clone size: .
J gene: TRBJ2-7
D gene: TRBD1
V gene: TRBV19
CDR3 protein: CASSLDRGSYEQYF
CDR3 DNA: TGTGCCAGTAGTTTGGACAGGGGATCCTACGAGCAGTACTTC

clone size: once
J gene: TRBJ1-6
D gene: .
V gene: TRBV7-2
CDR3 protein: CASSLIGASNSPLHF
CDR3 DNA: TGTGCCAGCAGCTTAATCGGAGCGAGCAATTCACCCCTCCACTTT

clone size: .
J gene: TRBJ2-7
D gene: .
V gene: TRBV28
CDR3 protein: CASSLPGLTYEQYF
CDR3 DNA: TGTGCCAGCAGTTTGCCAGGGCTAACCTACGAGCAGTACTTC